Presented here are 9 T cell receptor beta chains from one specimen sequenced in a study of blood T cell repertoires in COVID-19. Here immunoSEQ multiplex PCR was the method, and the copy in TCRdb shows in-frame clones only, minus some. The sample has roughly 240,000 clones, about 88% seen once; the top ten hold 3.6%. Material for sequencing was peripheral blood. The source of these receptors is a man between 18 and 29 years old with active or convalescent COVID-19.

V and J are TRBV6-5 and TRBJ1-3, with D perhaps matching TRBD1 (5 bases). The length of the CDR3 is 12 residues. The germline gives CDR1 MNHEY, CDR2 SVGAGI. As DNA, the CDR3 is TGTACCACGGGGGGAACTGGAAACACCATATATTTT. This gives the protein CTTGGTGNTIYF.

The rearrangement joins TRBV2 to TRBJ1-1; tentatively, D is TRBD1 (5 bases). The germline V and J ends were trimmed by 7 bases and 6 bases, with 18 bases remaining between them. This CDR3 has 14 residues. Looked up from germline, CDR1 is SNHLY and CDR2 is FYNNEI. This CDR3 is CASIHPDILAEAFF. As DNA, the CDR3 is TGTGCCAGCATTCATCCGGACATACTCGCTGAAGCTTTCTTT.

This clone was detected once. The J gene is TRBJ2-4, the V gene TRBV2; the match to TRBD2 covers 11 bases. Losses at the gene ends were 4 bases for V and 2 bases for J; bases not matched to a gene: 13. CDR1 is SNHLY and CDR2 is FYNNEI in the germline V gene. The CDR3 spans 19 residues. Here the CDR3 reads CASSVRASGRSGPKNIQYF. CDR3 bases: TGTGCCAGCAGTGTGAGGGCTAGCGGGAGGTCGGGCCCCAAAAACATTCAGTACTTC.

The CDR3 nucleotides are TGTGCCAGCAGCCAAGAATTCCGGGGGGCCGTAAGTGGGGCCAACGTCCTGACTTTC. It specifies CASSQEFRGAVSGANVLTF. The V call is TRBV4-2, the J call TRBJ2-6, with D possibly matching TRBD2 (7 bases). CDR1 is LGHNA and CDR2 is YNFKEQ in the germline V gene. The CDR3 consists of 19 residues. Between the trimmed V and J ends, which lost 0 bases and 3 bases, there was a span of 18 bases.

This chain connects TRBV5-1 to TRBJ1-6, with D possibly matching TRBD1 (6 bases). The CDR3 totals 14 residues. Trimming took off 5 bases at V and 7 bases at J, with 13 bases between the two ends. Germline V gives CDR1 SGHRS, CDR2 YFSETQ. CDR3 nucleotide sequence: TGCGCCAGCAGAGCTGGGGGGGGCAATTCACCCCTCCACTTT. It codes for CASRAGGGNSPLHF.

The chain links TRBV3-1 (or the pseudogene TRBV3-2) to TRBJ2-5, with 9 bases that match TRBD2. Germline V gene data show CDR1 as LGHDT and CDR2 as YNNKEL (reference sequence). The CDR3 loop spans 16 amino acids. Trimming at V came to 2 bases and at J to 0 bases, leaving 4 bases not matched to a gene. CDR3 region: CASSQRLAVNQETQYF. CDR3 sequence (DNA): TGTGCCAGCAGCCAAAGACTAGCGGTAAACCAAGAGACCCAGTACTTC.

The V and J genes are TRBV7-9 and TRBJ1-4, with 9 bases matching TRBD1. The trim removed 5 bases at V and 7 bases at J, leaving 11 bases unmatched. The CDR3 runs to 16 residues. Germline V gene data show CDR1 as SEHNR and CDR2 as FQNEAQ (reference sequence). The CDR3 reads CASSILAGTGSEKLFF. CDR3 DNA: TGTGCCAGCAGCATACTAGCCGGGACAGGGTCTGAAAAACTGTTTTTT.

The chain is built from TRBV14 and TRBJ2-1; 7 bases agree with TRBD1. Trimming at V came to 1 base and at J to 6 bases, leaving 12 bases not matched to a gene. This CDR3 is built from 17 residues. Per germline, CDR1 SGHDN and CDR2 FVKESK. CDR3 DNA sequence: TGTGCCAGCAGCCAAGGACTGGGTACAAGACAGGGCAATGAGCAGTTCTTC. Translating gives CASSQGLGTRQGNEQFF.

This clone has only one observation. CDR3: CASSDDSLNTQYF. The DNA of the CDR3 is TGTGCCAGCAGTGACGACAGTCTCAATACCCAGTACTTC. V usage is TRBV2 and J usage is TRBJ2-5; D might be TRBD1 (5 bases). Trimming left V 3 bases short and J 8 bases short, with 13 bases between. The CDR3 covers 13 residues. The germline V gene encodes CDR1 SNHLY and CDR2 FYNNEI.